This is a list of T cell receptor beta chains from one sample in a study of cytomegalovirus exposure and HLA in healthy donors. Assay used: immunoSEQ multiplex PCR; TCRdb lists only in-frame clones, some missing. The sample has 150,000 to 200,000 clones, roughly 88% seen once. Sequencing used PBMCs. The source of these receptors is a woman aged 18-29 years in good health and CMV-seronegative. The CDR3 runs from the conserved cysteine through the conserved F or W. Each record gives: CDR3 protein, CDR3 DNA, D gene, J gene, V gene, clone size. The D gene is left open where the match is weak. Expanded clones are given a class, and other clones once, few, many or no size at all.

CAWSLPLFGTQYF | TGTGCCTGGAGTCTCCCTTTGTTCGGGACCCAGTACTTC | . | TRBJ2-5 | TRBV30 | once
CASSESSSLRGATEAFF | TGCGCCAGCAGTGAGTCGAGCTCATTACGGGGGGCTACTGAAGCTTTCTTT | . | TRBJ1-1 | TRBV10-1 | .
CASRTWGGGELFF | TGTGCCAGCAGAACGTGGGGGGGCGGGGAGCTGTTTTTT | TRBD2 | TRBJ2-2 | TRBV5-4 | .
CASSHSQGYTEAFF | TGCGCCAGCAGCCACAGTCAGGGATACACTGAAGCTTTCTTT | . | TRBJ1-1 | TRBV4-1 | .
CASTQEGTSSYNEQFF | TGTGCCAGCACCCAGGAGGGGACTAGCAGTTACAATGAGCAGTTCTTC | TRBD2 | TRBJ2-1 | TRBV2 | .
CASSLGTGNYGYTF | TGTGCCAGCAGTTTAGGGACAGGGAACTATGGCTACACCTTC | TRBD1 | TRBJ1-2 | TRBV27 | .
CSVRVFSGRTDTQYF | TGCAGCGTCCGCGTCTTCAGCGGGAGGACAGATACGCAGTATTTT | TRBD2 | TRBJ2-3 | TRBV29-1 | .
CASSLGGNTYEQYF | TGTGCCAGCAGCTTGGGGGGGAACACCTACGAGCAGTACTTC | TRBD2 | TRBJ2-7 | TRBV11-3 | .
CASSQDRTRGLYEQYF | TGTGCCAGCAGCCAAGATCGTACAAGGGGGCTCTACGAGCAGTACTTC | TRBD1 | TRBJ2-7 | TRBV4-2 | .
CASSEGPDRGVDTQYF | TGTGCCAGCAGTGAAGGCCCGGACAGGGGGGTAGATACGCAGTATTTT | TRBD1 | TRBJ2-3 | TRBV6-1 | few
CASSLTTGTSETQYF | TGTGCCAGCAGCTTAACTACCGGGACTAGCGAGACCCAGTACTTC | TRBD2 | TRBJ2-5 | TRBV7-2 | .
CASSSLAGGAYEQYF | TGTGCCAGCAGCTCCCTAGCGGGGGGCGCCTACGAGCAGTACTTC | TRBD2 | TRBJ2-7 | TRBV5-4 | .
CASSLGFGPTGELFF | TGTGCCAGCAGCTTAGGATTCGGTCCAACCGGGGAGCTGTTTTTT | . | TRBJ2-2 | TRBV11-2 | once
CASSEGGAGNQPQHF | TGTGCCAGCAGCGAGGGGGGGGCTGGCAATCAGCCCCAGCATTTT | . | TRBJ1-5 | TRBV9 | .
CASSLVGGASPDTQYF | TGTGCCAGCAGCCTAGTAGGGGGGGCCTCCCCAGATACGCAGTATTTT | . | TRBJ2-3 | TRBV7-8 | .